This T cell receptor beta chain came from a study of early T cells in non-severe SARS-CoV-2 infection. Study-level background: Sequenced material consisted of bulk RNA (from unsorted whole blood), and chains were unpaired.

Study findings and constraints: Using VDJdb, the matching emphasized anti-spike CD8 responses while missing private and CD4 specificities.

Note on this clonotype: Its matching antigen is unknown.

The CDR3 loop spans 18 amino acids. J was trimmed by 1 base and V by 5 bases; bases with no gene match: 14. Looked up from germline, CDR1 is SEHNR and CDR2 is FQNEAQ (reference sequence). The library protocol tagged individual cDNA molecules with unique molecular identifiers. TCRdb fed the 5' RACE reads into MiXCR, producing one record per CDR3 protein. The sample contains about 58,000 distinct CDR3 sequences, roughly an eighth of which appear only once. The receptor comes from an adult who was a healthcare worker with PCR-confirmed SARS-CoV-2 infection or an uninfected control (not recorded which). The genes are TRBV7-9 and TRBJ1-1; 9 bases are a match to TRBD1. The material sequenced was whole blood. This CDR3 reads CASSLPRGQGRTNTEAFF. The CDR3 DNA is TGTGCCAGCAGCCTTCCCCGGGGACAGGGACGCACGAACACTGAAGCTTTCTTT.